This T cell receptor (beta chain) is drawn from a study of PD-1 blockade in mismatch repair-deficient tumors. Method: immunoSEQ multiplex PCR; TCRdb's copy keeps in-frame clones and lacks some. The profile shows fewer than 100,000 clones, approximately 84% of them singletons. Broader study findings: Tumor-resident clones, often undetectable pretreatment in blood, expanded then contracted after pembrolizumab.

About this clone itself: No antigen is known for it.

Sequences were derived from peripheral blood, sampled 12 weeks after starting pembrolizumab. This sequence was found in an adult with mismatch repair-deficient cancer.

As DNA, the CDR3 is TGTGCCAGCAGTTGGCTTAGCGGGCAAAGCTCCTACAATGAGCAGTTCTTC. This encodes CASSWLSGQSSYNEQFF. J is TRBJ2-1 and V is TRBV2; 7 bases are a match to TRBD2. Trimming took 5 bases from V and 0 from J; bases not matched to a gene: 10. CDR3 length: 17 amino acids. CDR1 is SNHLY and CDR2 is FYNNEI in the germline V gene.